This T cell receptor beta chain was captured in a study of spatial heterogeneity in lung cancer. Study-wide background: As counted in raw reads, each unique TCR and UMI combination appeared more than ten times on average. General study points: Ubiquitous expanded tumor TCRs were seen in blood more at resection than at follow-up.

This clonotype was picked up many times. Its antigen is as yet unknown. Via MiXCR, TCRdb re-called the 5' RACE reads, giving one row per CDR3 protein. The data contain 95,000 to 120,000 distinct CDR3 sequences, roughly 10% of them singletons. The time point was: blood at routine non-recurrence follow-up after resection. The germline V gene has CDR1 SNHLY and CDR2 FYNNEI. Trimming cost V 7 bases and J 2 bases, with 4 bases left between them. The CDR3 covers 11 residues. The starting material was PBMCs, obtained at follow-up. V and J are TRBV2 and TRBJ2-3; D is unresolved. The origin of this receptor is a female donor with early-stage non-small cell lung cancer. This chain's CDR3 is CASTNTDTQYF. CDR3 DNA: TGTGCCAGCACCAACACAGATACGCAGTATTTT.